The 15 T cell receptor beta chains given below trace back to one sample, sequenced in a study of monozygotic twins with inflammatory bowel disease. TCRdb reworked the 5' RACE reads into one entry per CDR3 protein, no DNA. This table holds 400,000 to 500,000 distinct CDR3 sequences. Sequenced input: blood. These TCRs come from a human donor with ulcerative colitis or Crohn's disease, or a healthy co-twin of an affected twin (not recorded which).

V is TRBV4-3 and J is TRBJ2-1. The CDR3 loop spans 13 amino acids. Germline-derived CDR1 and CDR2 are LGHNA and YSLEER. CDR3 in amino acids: CASSQAPGDEQFF.

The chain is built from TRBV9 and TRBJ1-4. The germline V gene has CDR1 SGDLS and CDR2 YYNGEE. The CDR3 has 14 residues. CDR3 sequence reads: CASSGDNFNEKLFF.

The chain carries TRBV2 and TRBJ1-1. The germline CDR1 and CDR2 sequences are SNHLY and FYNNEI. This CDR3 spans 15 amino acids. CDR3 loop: CASSELAGSNTEAFF.

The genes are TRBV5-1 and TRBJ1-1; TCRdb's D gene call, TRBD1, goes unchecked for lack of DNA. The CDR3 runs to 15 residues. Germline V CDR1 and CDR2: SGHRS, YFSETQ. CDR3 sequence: CASSPLPGRVTEAFF.

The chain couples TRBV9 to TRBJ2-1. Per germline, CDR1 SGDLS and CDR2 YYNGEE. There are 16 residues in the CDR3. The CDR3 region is CASSVAQRSSYNEQFF.

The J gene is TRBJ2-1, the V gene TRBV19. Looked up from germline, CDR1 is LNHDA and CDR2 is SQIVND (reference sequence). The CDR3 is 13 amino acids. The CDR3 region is CASSLFPDNEQFF.

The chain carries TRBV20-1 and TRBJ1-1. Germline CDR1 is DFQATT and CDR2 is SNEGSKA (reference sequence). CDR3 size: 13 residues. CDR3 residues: CSAIYWENTEAFF.

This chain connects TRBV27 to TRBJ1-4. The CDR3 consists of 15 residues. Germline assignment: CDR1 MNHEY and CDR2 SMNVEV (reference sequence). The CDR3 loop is CASSQSTAATGKLFF.

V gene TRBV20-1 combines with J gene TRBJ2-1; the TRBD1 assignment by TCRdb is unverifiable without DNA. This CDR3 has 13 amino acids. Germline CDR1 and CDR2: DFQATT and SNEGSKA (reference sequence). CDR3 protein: CSASPGFGNEQFF.

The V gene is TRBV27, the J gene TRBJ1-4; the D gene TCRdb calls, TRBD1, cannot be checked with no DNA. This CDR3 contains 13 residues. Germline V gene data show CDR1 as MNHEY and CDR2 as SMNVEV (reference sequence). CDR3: CASSPRQGEKLFF.

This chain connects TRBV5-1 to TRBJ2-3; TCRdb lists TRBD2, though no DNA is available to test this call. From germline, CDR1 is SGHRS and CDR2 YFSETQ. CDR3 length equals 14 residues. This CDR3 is CASSLSTGADTQYF.

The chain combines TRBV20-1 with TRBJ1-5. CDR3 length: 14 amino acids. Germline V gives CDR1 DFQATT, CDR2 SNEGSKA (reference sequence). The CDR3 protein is CSARDSRIYQPQHF.

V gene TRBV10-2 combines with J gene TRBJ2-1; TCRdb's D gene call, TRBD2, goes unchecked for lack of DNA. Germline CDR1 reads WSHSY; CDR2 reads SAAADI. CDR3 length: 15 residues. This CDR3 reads CASSEGRGLVNEQFF.

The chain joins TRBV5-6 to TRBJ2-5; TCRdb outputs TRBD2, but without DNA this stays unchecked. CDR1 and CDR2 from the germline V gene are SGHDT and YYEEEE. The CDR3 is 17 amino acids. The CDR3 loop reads CASSSPATGGAQETQYF.

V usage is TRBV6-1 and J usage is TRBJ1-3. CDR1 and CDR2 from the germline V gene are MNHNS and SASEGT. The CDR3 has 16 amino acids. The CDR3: CASSPRLAYSGNTIYF.